This T cell receptor beta chain was documented in a study of human T cells and chemical hapten exposure. Overall study context: How much TCR each sample yielded varied, mostly because pooled library volumes differed slightly. Regarding the study as a whole: Patch test score was positively correlated with the counts of TCRs that had expanded at PT1. With regard to DPC sensitization, TCRs above 1 in 1000 frequency did not change.

This clonotype was found a few times. What it binds is not known. Documented time point: pre-sensitization, week 0. Treatment in this sample: therapeutic diphenylcyclopropenone sensitization with weekly scalp DPC. TCRdb recomputed calls from the RACE reads with MiXCR, one row per CDR3 protein. The sample comprises around 330,000 distinct CDR3 sequences, over 5% of which are singletons, and around 8% rests with the top ten. This sequence was found in a woman between 18 and 30 years old with alopecia areata. Some clones in this sample may be carry-over from other donors' samples. Sequences were derived from whole blood, sampled in connection with sensitization to the hapten diphenylcyclopropenone (DPC).

The CDR3: CASSQGSTLRAFF. The CDR3 DNA is TGTGCCAGCAGCCAAGGGTCTACACTGAGAGCTTTCTTT. The chain has TRBV3-1 and TRBJ1-1; D remains ambiguous. Germline V gives CDR1 LGHDT, CDR2 YNNKEL (reference sequence). Trimming took 1 base from V and 10 from J, leaving 13 bases between them. CDR3 length equals 13 residues.